One and the same sample provided the 27 T cell receptor beta chains below, sequenced in a study of T cells in women clearing cervical HPV infection. Measured with immunoSEQ multiplex PCR; TCRdb has only the in-frame clones, and not every one. The repertoire table contains around 30,000 clones. Input material: blood buffy coat. These receptors came from a woman aged 18 to 69 with a cervical HPV16 infection that either progressed to CIN3+ or cleared (not recorded which).

Of note for this clone: The read comes to an end 3 residues before the CDR3 does, leaving the germline J gene to fill in the end. J is TRBJ1-4 and V is TRBV7-6; 10 bases match TRBD1. Looked up from germline, CDR1 is SGHVS and CDR2 is FNYEAQ. CDR3 size: 16 residues. Trimming at V came to 5 bases and at J to 8 bases, leaving 11 bases not matched to a gene. The sequenced part of the CDR3 DNA is TGTGCCAGCAGCATCGGCTTAGGACAGGGGGGGGAAAAA. Translating gives CASSIGLGQGGEK. In full, the CDR3 is CASSIGLGQGGEKLFF. The whole variable domain, remainder taken from reference TRBV7-6 and TRBJ1-4, is GAGVSQSPRYKVTKRGQDVALRCDPISGHVSLYWYRQALGQGPEFLTYFNYEAQQDKSGLPNDRFSAERPEGSISTLTIQRTEQRDSAMYRCASSIGLGQGGEKLFFGSGTQLSVL.

Concerning this clone itself: The sequenced fragment ends 3 residues before the CDR3 boundary, so the rest is inferred from the germline J gene. The chain recombines TRBV23-1 with TRBJ2-3; D might be TRBD2 (6 bases). TRBV23-1 is given ORF status, its function remaining uncertain. This CDR3 has 17 residues. V was cut by 0 bases and J by 5 bases, with 18 bases left in between. CDR3 DNA (partial): TGCGCCAGCAGTCAATCCCCAAAGTACAACGGGGGAGATACG. Protein product: CASSQSPKYNGGDT. The whole CDR3 reads CASSQSPKYNGGDTQYF.

Note on this clone: From the germline J gene comes the end of the CDR3, since the read stops 3 residues before it. The V call is TRBV5-6, the J call TRBJ2-3, with D possibly matching TRBD1 (6 bases). The CDR3 sequence is 14 residues long. Trimming stripped 0 bases from V and 5 bases from J, with 10 bases between. Germline V gene sequence: CDR1 SGHDT, CDR2 YYEEEE. The CDR3 DNA, read in part, is TGTGCCAGCAGCTTGGCAGGGGTTGTAGATACG. Translated: CASSLAGVVDT. The complete CDR3 sequence is CASSLAGVVDTQYF.

A note on this clone: The read halts 3 residues ahead of the CDR3 end, with the missing end drawn from the germline J gene. J is TRBJ2-1 and V is TRBV5-1; the match to TRBD2 covers 10 bases. Germline CDR1 reads SGHRS; CDR2 reads YFSETQ. This CDR3 contains 15 residues. V shed 0 bases, J shed 5 bases, and the junction held 2 bases outside the gene matches. The CDR3 here is CASSLEGLANNEQFF. CDR3 DNA, as far as it was read: TGCGCCAGCAGCTTGGAGGGACTAGCGAACAATGAG.

Comment on this clone: The read terminates 3 residues before the CDR3 end, so the remaining end is supplied by the germline J gene. J is TRBJ1-1 and V is TRBV5-1; the match to TRBD1 covers 7 bases. Germline CDR1 is SGHRS and CDR2 is YFSETQ. The CDR3 consists of 13 residues. The CDR3 DNA, read in part, is TGCGCCAGCAGCTTTCGAGGGGGCAGGGAT. It yields the protein CASSFRGGRD. The whole CDR3 is CASSFRGGRDAFF.

In the case of this clone: The read gets to within 3 residues of the CDR3 end, and the germline J gene fills in the rest. V usage is TRBV30 and J usage is TRBJ1-4; TRBD1 matches 10 bases. CDR1 and CDR2 from the germline V gene are GTSNPN and SVGIG (reference sequence). The junction had 6 bases not matched to a gene; V was cut back by 3 bases and J by 5 bases. The CDR3 consists of 15 residues. The sequenced CDR3 bases are TGTGCCTGGAGATTTCCGGGACAGGGGAATGAAAAA. Residues: CAWRFPGQGNEK. The whole CDR3 sequence reads CAWRFPGQGNEKLFF.

On this clone: The read ends 3 residues shy of where the CDR3 ends; the end is completed using the germline J gene. The chain carries TRBV10-1 and TRBJ2-1, with 9 bases fitting TRBD1. The CDR3 is 15 amino acids. V shed 3 bases and J 7 bases; nucleotides not matched to a gene: 7. Germline V gives CDR1 WNHNN, CDR2 SYGVQD (reference sequence). CDR3 sequence: CASSESGTGRNEQFF. The sequenced part of the CDR3 DNA is TGCGCCAGCAGTGAAAGTGGGACAGGGAGAAATGAG.

As to this clone: The CDR3 end lies 3 residues beyond the end of the read and is filled in from the germline J gene. V and J are TRBV5-1 and TRBJ2-5, with 7 nucleotides matching TRBD2. Germline V gives CDR1 SGHRS, CDR2 YFSETQ. The CDR3 sequence is 16 residues long. J lost 4 bases, V lost 4 bases, and 13 bases had no gene match. CDR3 sequence reads: CASSPVWGGVGETQYF. The part of the CDR3 DNA that was read is TGCGCCAGCAGCCCCGTGTGGGGGGGGGTTGGAGAGACC.

With regard to this clone: The read halts 3 residues ahead of the CDR3 end, with the missing end drawn from the germline J gene. This chain links TRBV11-1 with TRBJ2-7; 11 bases are shared with TRBD2. The CDR3 covers 15 residues. Germline-derived CDR1 and CDR2 are SGHAT and FQDESV (reference sequence). V shed 6 bases, J shed 5 bases, and the junction held 9 bases outside the gene matches. CDR3 DNA (partial): TGTGCCAGCAGACTAGCGGGAGCGCCCGCCCACGAG. It yields the protein CASRLAGAPAHE. The CDR3 in its entirety is CASRLAGAPAHEQYF.

The part of the CDR3 DNA that was read is TGTGCCAGCAGCGTCAGGGGGCCAACCTACAATGAG. Translation: CASSVRGPTYNE. The full CDR3 is CASSVRGPTYNEQFF. The chain carries TRBV7-2 and TRBJ2-1; 8 bases map to TRBD1. The read comes to an end 3 residues before the CDR3 does, leaving the germline J gene to fill in the end. The CDR3 is 15 amino acids. Per germline, CDR1 SGHTA and CDR2 FQGNSA. With 5 bases clipped from V and 2 bases from J, the junction kept 5 bases outside the gene matches.

In the case of this clone: Sequencing ends 3 residues short of the CDR3 end; the germline J gene provides the rest. This sample also contains other DNA sequences that code for the same CDR3. This chain joins TRBV7-2 and TRBJ2-1; 10 bases match TRBD2. CDR3 length equals 15 residues. Germline CDR1 and CDR2: SGHTA and FQGNSA. V lost 5 bases, J lost 3 bases, and 4 bases stayed unmatched. The CDR3 sequence is CASSLGLADYNEQFF. The CDR3 bases that were read are TGTGCCAGCAGCCTTGGACTAGCGGACTACAATGAG.

In regard to this clone: The missing CDR3 end, 3 residues past where the read stops, is filled in from the germline J gene. The rearrangement joins TRBV4-1 to TRBJ1-4; no clear D gene. The CDR3 runs to 14 residues. V was cut by 3 bases and J by 4 bases, with 9 bases left in between. Per germline, CDR1 MGHRA and CDR2 YSYEKL. The sequenced CDR3 bases are TGCGCCAGCAGCCAGGGCAGAGTTAATGAAAAA. Its protein is CASSQGRVNEK. The full CDR3 is CASSQGRVNEKLFF.

As to this clone: Coverage ceases 3 residues before the CDR3 finishes, and the germline J gene fills in the end. The rearrangement links TRBV6-2 or TRBV6-3 to TRBJ2-7; 9 bases fit TRBD1. The CDR3 extends over 14 amino acids. Trimming removed 7 bases from V and 4 bases from J; junction bases left unmatched: 8. The germline V gene encodes CDR1 MNHEY and CDR2 SVGEGT. CDR3 loop: CASITGTGLYEQYF. The part of the CDR3 DNA that was read is TGTGCCAGCATCACCGGGACAGGGCTTTACGAG.

As regards this clone: With the read ending 3 residues before the CDR3 end, the germline J gene is used to fill in that end. The chain uses TRBV18 and TRBJ1-2; TRBD1 might be the D (5 bases). CDR1 and CDR2 (germline): KGHSH, LQKENI. CDR3 length: 15 residues. The sequenced CDR3 bases are TGTGCCAGCTCACCCACTAGCGGGACCTCTCGCGAC. Amino acid sequence: CASSPTSGTSRD. The complete CDR3 sequence is CASSPTSGTSRDYTF.

Remarks on this clone: The read gets to within 3 residues of the CDR3 end, and the germline J gene fills in the rest. This sequence joins TRBV30 and TRBJ2-3; 10 positions agree with TRBD2. Per the germline V gene, CDR1 is GTSNPN and CDR2 is SVGIG (reference sequence). This CDR3 region has 16 residues. V trimming: 0 bases; J trimming: 1 base; junction bases outside the gene matches: 4. The CDR3 DNA, read in part, is TGTGCCTGGAGTGTAGGTCTAGCGGGGGGCACAGATACG. Translation: CAWSVGLAGGTDT. The whole CDR3 is CAWSVGLAGGTDTQYF.

A word on this clone: The read is 3 residues too short to cover the CDR3 end, so that end is filled in from the germline J gene. The chain has TRBV6-1 and TRBJ2-2; D may be TRBD2 (5 bases). The CDR3 runs to 13 residues. CDR1 MNHNS and CDR2 SASEGT come from the germline V gene. V was clipped by 4 bases and J by 7 bases, with 10 bases between them. CDR3 DNA, as far as it was read: TGTGCCAGCAGTGCCGGGGAAATCGGGGAG. Protein: CASSAGEIGE. The full-length CDR3 reads as CASSAGEIGELFF.

Notes on this clone: The read terminates 3 residues before the CDR3 end, so the remaining end is supplied by the germline J gene. This chain links TRBV13 with TRBJ2-5; 8 nucleotides line up with TRBD2. Germline V gene lookup returns CDR1 PRHDT and CDR2 FYEKMQ (reference sequence). V dropped 1 base and J dropped 5; count of bases not matched to a gene: 6. The CDR3 sequence is 15 residues long. CDR3 DNA, as far as it was read: TGTGCCAGCAGCTTAGCCAGCGGGAGAAGGGAGACC. It yields the protein CASSLASGRRET. The whole CDR3 reads CASSLASGRRETQYF.

On this clone itself: Read coverage stops 3 residues before the CDR3 terminus; the germline J gene supplies the remainder. The rearrangement links TRBV30 to TRBJ2-1; 7 bases are shared with TRBD1. Unmatched junction bases numbered 9, after V lost 4 bases and J lost 6 bases. The CDR3 runs 14 residues. CDR1 is GTSNPN and CDR2 is SVGIG in the germline V gene (reference sequence). The part of the CDR3 DNA that was read is TGTGCCTGGACCCGGGACAGTTACCTCAATGAG. Its translation is CAWTRDSYLNE. The complete CDR3 protein is CAWTRDSYLNEQFF.

A remark on this clone: The sequenced fragment ends 3 residues before the CDR3 boundary, so the rest is inferred from the germline J gene. The sample carries other DNA sequences with the same CDR3. The J gene is TRBJ2-1, the V gene TRBV18; 10 bases fit TRBD2. There are 16 residues in the CDR3. The V and J ends lost 6 bases and 2 bases, in that order; junction bases with no gene match: 7. CDR1 is KGHSH, CDR2 LQKENI, per germline. The CDR3 is CASSPPSGGAYNEQFF. CDR3 bases read: TGTGCCAGCTCCCCCCCGAGCGGGGGGGCCTACAATGAG. Full variable domain (missing parts from reference TRBV18 and TRBJ2-1): NAGVMQNPRHLVRRRGQEARLRCSPMKGHSHVYWYRQLPEEGLKFMVYLQKENIIDESGMPKERFSAEFPKEGPSILRIQQVVRGDSAAYFCASSPPSGGAYNEQFFGPGTRLTVL.

About this clone: The read falls 3 residues short of the CDR3 end, and the missing part is taken from the germline J gene. V usage is TRBV4-2 and J usage is TRBJ2-3; TRBD2 matches at 7 bases. Germline V lookup: CDR1 LGHNA, CDR2 YNFKEQ. The CDR3 is 15 amino acids. V lost 1 base to trimming and J lost 2 bases; unmatched junction nucleotides: 3. Incomplete CDR3 DNA: TGTGCCAGCAGCCAAGGGCTAGCGGTCACAGATACG. Its translation: CASSQGLAVTDT. The whole CDR3 sequence reads CASSQGLAVTDTQYF.

Worth noting for this clone: The read gets to within 3 residues of the CDR3 end, and the germline J gene fills in the rest. The chain recombines TRBV4-2 with TRBJ1-2, with a weak D call TRBD1 (6 bases). From germline, CDR1 is LGHNA and CDR2 YNFKEQ. Trimming took 2 bases from V and 6 from J, leaving 10 bases between them. The CDR3 is 13 residues long. This CDR3 reads CASSQTGKHGYTF. The CDR3 DNA, read in part, is TGTGCCAGCAGCCAAACAGGGAAGCATGGC.

Regarding this clone: The CDR3 end falls 3 residues outside the read, so it is completed with the germline J gene. V is TRBV20-1 and J is TRBJ1-2; 8 nucleotides match TRBD1. The germline V gene has CDR1 DFQATT and CDR2 SNEGSKA (reference sequence). Trimming removed 3 bases from V and 1 base from J; junction bases left unmatched: 4. The CDR3 has 14 amino acids. CDR3 region: CSASQGAFNYGYTF. The sequenced CDR3 bases are TGCAGTGCTAGTCAGGGGGCCTTTAACTATGGC.

Of note for this clone: The read falls 3 residues short of the CDR3 end, and the missing part is taken from the germline J gene. The genes are TRBV19 and TRBJ2-7, with 10 bases fitting TRBD2. There are 13 residues in the CDR3. Germline CDR1 LNHDA, CDR2 SQIVND (reference sequence). V shed 5 bases, J shed 4 bases, and the junction held 2 bases outside the gene matches. CDR3 DNA, as far as it was read: TGTGCCAGTAGTGAGCGGGAGGGATACGAG. It is translated as CASSEREGYE. The whole CDR3 protein reads CASSEREGYEQYF.

Notes on this clone: The read falls 3 residues short of the CDR3 end, and the missing part is taken from the germline J gene. The chain combines TRBV29-1 with TRBJ2-6, with 10 positions matching TRBD1. The CDR3 sequence is 19 residues long. The germline gives CDR1 SQVTM, CDR2 ANQGSEA. V was clipped by 7 bases and J by 1 base; unmatched bases: 16. The sequenced CDR3 bases are TGCAGCGGCGGACAGGGGGTAGAAAGTGAGGTATCTGGGGCCAACGTC. The encoded protein is CSGGQGVESEVSGANV. The whole CDR3 protein is CSGGQGVESEVSGANVLTF.

Worth noting for this clone: The read terminates 3 residues ahead of where the CDR3 ends, so the germline J gene completes it. The chain carries TRBV19 and TRBJ2-3; D may be TRBD2 (6 bases). In germline, CDR1 is LNHDA, CDR2 SQIVND (reference sequence). CDR3 length equals 14 residues. V lost 1 base to trimming and J lost 4 bases, with 9 bases between them. CDR3 amino acids: CASSIGGEADTQYF. The CDR3 bases that were read are TGTGCCAGTAGTATAGGGGGGGAGGCAGATACG. Filled out from reference TRBV19 and TRBJ2-3, the complete variable domain reads DGGITQSPKYLFRKEGQNVTLSCEQNLNHDAMYWYRQDPGQGLRLIYYSQIVNDFQKGDIAEGYSVSREKKESFPLTVTSAQKNPTAFYLCASSIGGEADTQYFGPGTRLTVL.

Details on this clone: The missing CDR3 end, 3 residues past where the read stops, is filled in from the germline J gene. This chain links TRBV20-1 with TRBJ2-1, with TRBD2 identical over 10 bases. There are 14 residues in the CDR3. Germline V lookup: CDR1 DFQATT, CDR2 SNEGSKA (reference sequence). Trimming at V came to 5 bases and at J to 7 bases, leaving 8 bases not matched to a gene. This CDR3 is CSAYQRGGKNEQFF. CDR3 bases read: TGCAGTGCTTATCAGCGGGGGGGCAAGAATGAG.

With regard to this clone: The CDR3 end lies 3 residues beyond the end of the read and is filled in from the germline J gene. This chain links TRBV7-6 with TRBJ2-3; no clear D gene. CDR3 size: 15 residues. Germline CDR1 is SGHVS and CDR2 is FNYEAQ. With 2 bases removed from V and 6 bases from J, the gap between germline ends came to 15 bases. Incomplete CDR3 DNA: TGTGCCAGCAGCTTATCGCGGCCGCCTGGGGATACG. Translated, it gives CASSLSRPPGDT. The complete CDR3 protein is CASSLSRPPGDTQYF.